This T cell receptor (beta chain) was captured in a study of cytomegalovirus exposure and HLA in healthy donors. Overall study results and limits: Trimming of TCR beta V- and J-genes showed a link, identified in a later analysis, to a missense DCLRE1C variant.

V was pared by 2 bases and J by 11 bases, with 10 bases of the junction left unmatched. There are 14 residues in the CDR3. Germline lookup yields CDR1 SGHRS and CDR2 YFSETQ. With 60 Vbeta and 13 Jbeta primers, the PCR was carried out. Generated by immunoSEQ multiplex PCR, the TCRdb table keeps only in-frame clones and is missing some. Of 120,000 to 150,000 clones listed, around 79% are singletons. Points on this clone: Antigen: not known.

The sequence was obtained from a male donor in good health and CMV-seronegative. The rearrangement joins TRBV5-1 to TRBJ2-5; 9 bases are shared with TRBD1. The sequencing input was PBMCs. CDR3 DNA: TGCGCCAGCAGCTTAGGGACAGGGATCGGAGAGCAGTACTTC. Translated, it gives CASSLGTGIGEQYF.